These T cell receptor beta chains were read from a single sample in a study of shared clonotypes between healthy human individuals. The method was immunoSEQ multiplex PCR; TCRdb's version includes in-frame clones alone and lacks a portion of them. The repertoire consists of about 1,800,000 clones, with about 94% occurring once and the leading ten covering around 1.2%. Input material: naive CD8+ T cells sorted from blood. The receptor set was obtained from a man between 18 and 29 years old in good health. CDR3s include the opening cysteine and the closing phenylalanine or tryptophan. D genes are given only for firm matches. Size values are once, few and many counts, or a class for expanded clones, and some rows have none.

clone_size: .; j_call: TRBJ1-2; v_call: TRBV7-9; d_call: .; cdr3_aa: CASSLGVTLNYGYTF; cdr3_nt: TGTGCCAGCAGCTTAGGGGTAACTCTTAACTATGGCTACACCTTC
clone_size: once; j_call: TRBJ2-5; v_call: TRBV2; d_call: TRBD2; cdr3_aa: CASRRLAGEETQYF; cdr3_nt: TGTGCCAGCAGGAGACTAGCGGGGGAAGAGACCCAGTACTTC
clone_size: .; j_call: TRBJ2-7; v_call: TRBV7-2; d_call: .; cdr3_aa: CASSSFGGASYEQYF; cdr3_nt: TGTGCCAGCAGCTCTTTTGGCGGAGCGAGCTACGAGCAGTACTTC
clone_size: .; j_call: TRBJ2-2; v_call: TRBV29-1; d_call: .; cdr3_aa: CSVPGGSDPANTGELFF; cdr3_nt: TGCAGCGTTCCAGGGGGGTCTGACCCCGCGAACACCGGGGAGCTGTTTTTT
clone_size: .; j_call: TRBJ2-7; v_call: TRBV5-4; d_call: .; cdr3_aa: CASSDTQRDGTYEQYF; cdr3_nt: TGTGCCAGCAGCGATACTCAACGGGACGGCACCTACGAGCAGTACTTC
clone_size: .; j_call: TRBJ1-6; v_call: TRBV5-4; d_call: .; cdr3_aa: CASSWGNSPLHF; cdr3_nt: TGTGCCAGCAGCTGGGGTAATTCACCCCTCCACTTT
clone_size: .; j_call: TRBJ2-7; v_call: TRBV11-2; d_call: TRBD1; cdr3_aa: CASSYSGQGMTYEQYF; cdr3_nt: TGTGCCAGCAGCTACTCGGGACAGGGGATGACCTACGAGCAGTACTTC
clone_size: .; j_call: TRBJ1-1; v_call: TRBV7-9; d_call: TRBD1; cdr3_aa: CASSPPTGMNTEAFF; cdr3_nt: TGTGCCAGCAGCCCCCCGACAGGGATGAACACTGAAGCTTTCTTT
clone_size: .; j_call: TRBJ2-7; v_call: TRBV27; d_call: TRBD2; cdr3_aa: CASTNVAGDEQYF; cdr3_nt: TGTGCCAGCACCAACGTAGCGGGGGACGAGCAGTACTTC
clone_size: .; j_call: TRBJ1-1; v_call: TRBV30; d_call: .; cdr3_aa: CAWSVPGMNTEAFF; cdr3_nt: TGTGCCTGGAGTGTACCGGGGATGAACACTGAAGCTTTCTTT
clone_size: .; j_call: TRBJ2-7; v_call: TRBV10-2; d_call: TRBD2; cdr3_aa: CASSDGRIYEQYF; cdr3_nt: TGCGCCAGCAGTGACGGGAGGATCTACGAGCAGTACTTC
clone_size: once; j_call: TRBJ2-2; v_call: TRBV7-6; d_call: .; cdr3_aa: CASSPAVWGAQTGELFF; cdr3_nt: TGTGCCAGCAGCCCCGCGGTATGGGGGGCGCAAACCGGGGAGCTGTTTTTT
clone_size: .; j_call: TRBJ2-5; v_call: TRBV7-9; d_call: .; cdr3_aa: CASSLPLGMGQETQYF; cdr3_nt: TGTGCCAGCAGCCTCCCACTAGGGATGGGCCAAGAGACCCAGTACTTC
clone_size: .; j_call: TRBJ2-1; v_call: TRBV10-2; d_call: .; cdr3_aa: CATIQGYNEQFF; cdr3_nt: TGCGCCACTATACAGGGTTACAATGAGCAGTTCTTC
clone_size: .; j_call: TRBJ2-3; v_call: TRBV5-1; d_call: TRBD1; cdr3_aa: CASSLAGTVSTDTQYF; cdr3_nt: TGCGCCAGCAGCTTGGCCGGGACAGTGAGCACAGATACGCAGTATTTT
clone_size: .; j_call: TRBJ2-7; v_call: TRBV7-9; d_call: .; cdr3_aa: CASSLVGDPYEQYF; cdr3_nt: TGTGCCAGCAGCTTAGTTGGGGATCCCTACGAGCAGTACTTC
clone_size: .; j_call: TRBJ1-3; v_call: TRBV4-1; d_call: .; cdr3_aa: CASSQDAQTMPGNTIYF; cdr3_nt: TGCGCCAGCAGCCAAGATGCACAGACGATGCCTGGAAACACCATATATTTT
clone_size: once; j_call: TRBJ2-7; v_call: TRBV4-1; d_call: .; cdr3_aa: CASSQGPRVEQYF; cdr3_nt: TGCGCCAGCAGCCAAGGACCACGGGTCGAGCAGTACTTC
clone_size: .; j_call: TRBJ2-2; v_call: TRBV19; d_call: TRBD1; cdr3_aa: CASSAGTVNTGELFF; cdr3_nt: TGTGCCAGTAGTGCCGGGACAGTGAACACCGGGGAGCTGTTTTTT
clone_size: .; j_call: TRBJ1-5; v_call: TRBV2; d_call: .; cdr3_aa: CASSEWPRSSNQPQHF; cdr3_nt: TGTGCCAGCAGTGAATGGCCCAGGTCTAGCAATCAGCCCCAGCATTTT
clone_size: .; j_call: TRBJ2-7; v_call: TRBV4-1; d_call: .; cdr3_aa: CASSQDRGLSPYEQYF; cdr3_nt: TGCGCCAGCAGCCAAGACAGGGGCCTAAGCCCCTACGAGCAGTACTTC
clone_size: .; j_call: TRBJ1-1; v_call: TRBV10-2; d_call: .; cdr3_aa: CASSDPLEGQTYTEAFF; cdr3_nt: TGCGCCAGCAGTGACCCCCTCGAGGGCCAGACATACACTGAAGCTTTCTTT
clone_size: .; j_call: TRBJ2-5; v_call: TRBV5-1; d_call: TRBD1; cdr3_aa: CASSLNEGQYAETQYF; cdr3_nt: TGCGCCAGCAGCTTGAATGAGGGACAGTATGCGGAGACCCAGTACTTC
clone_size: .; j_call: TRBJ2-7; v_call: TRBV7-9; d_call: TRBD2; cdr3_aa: CASSPSPSGEQYF; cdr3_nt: TGTGCCAGCAGCCCTTCCCCTAGCGGCGAGCAGTACTTC
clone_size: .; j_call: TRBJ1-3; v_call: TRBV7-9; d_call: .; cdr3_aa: CASSLGWGHSGNTIYF; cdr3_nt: TGTGCCAGCAGCTTAGGCTGGGGGCATTCTGGAAACACCATATATTTT
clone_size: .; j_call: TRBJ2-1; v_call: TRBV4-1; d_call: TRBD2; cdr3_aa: CASSQDSSGVLSSYNEQFF; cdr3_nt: TGCGCCAGCAGCCAAGATTCTAGCGGGGTCCTGAGCTCCTACAATGAGCAGTTCTTC
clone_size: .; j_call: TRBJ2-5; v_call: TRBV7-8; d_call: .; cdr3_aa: CASSLEPSQQETQYF; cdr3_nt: TGTGCCAGCAGCTTAGAACCTAGCCAACAAGAGACCCAGTACTTC
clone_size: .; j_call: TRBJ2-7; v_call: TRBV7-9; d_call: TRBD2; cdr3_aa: CASSLAAASGSYEQYF; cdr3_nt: TGTGCCAGCAGCTTAGCAGCGGCTAGCGGGAGTTACGAGCAGTACTTC
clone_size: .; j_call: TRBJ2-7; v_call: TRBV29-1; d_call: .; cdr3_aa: CSVEGVGEQYF; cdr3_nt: TGCAGCGTTGAAGGGGTGGGGGAGCAGTACTTC
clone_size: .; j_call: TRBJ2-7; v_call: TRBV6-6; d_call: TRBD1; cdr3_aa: CASSYDRDRSAPEQYF; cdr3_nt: TGTGCCAGCAGTTACGATCGGGACAGGAGCGCCCCGGAGCAGTACTTC
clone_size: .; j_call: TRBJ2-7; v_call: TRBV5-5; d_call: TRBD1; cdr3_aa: CASSWTGNEQYF; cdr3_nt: TGTGCCAGCAGCTGGACAGGCAACGAGCAGTACTTC
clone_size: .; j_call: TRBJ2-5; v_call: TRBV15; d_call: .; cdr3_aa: CATRKRRQETQYF; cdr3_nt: TGTGCCACCAGGAAAAGGCGCCAAGAGACCCAGTACTTC
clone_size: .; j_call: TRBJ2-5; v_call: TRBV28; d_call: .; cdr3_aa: CASSSPQGLLQETQYF; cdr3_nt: TGTGCCAGCAGTTCTCCCCAGGGGCTGCTTCAAGAGACCCAGTACTTC
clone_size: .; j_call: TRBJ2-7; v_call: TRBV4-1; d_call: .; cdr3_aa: CASSQAGPSYEQYF; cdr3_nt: TGCGCCAGCAGCCAAGCCGGGCCCTCCTACGAGCAGTACTTC
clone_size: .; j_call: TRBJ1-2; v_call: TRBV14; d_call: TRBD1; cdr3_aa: CASSQDRQGARYGYTF; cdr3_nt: TGTGCCAGCAGCCAAGATAGACAGGGGGCGCGATATGGCTACACCTTC
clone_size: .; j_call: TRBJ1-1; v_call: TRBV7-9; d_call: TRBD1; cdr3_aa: CASSLTGQGDRTEAFF; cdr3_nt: TGTGCCAGCAGCTTAACGGGACAGGGGGATCGTACTGAAGCTTTCTTT
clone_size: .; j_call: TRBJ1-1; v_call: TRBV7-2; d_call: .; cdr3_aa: CASSPGGGTEAFF; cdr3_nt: TGTGCCAGCAGCCCTGGCGGGGGCACTGAAGCTTTCTTT
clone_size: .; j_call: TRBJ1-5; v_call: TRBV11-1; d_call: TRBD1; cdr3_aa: CASSPTGGQPQHF; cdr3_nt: TGTGCCAGCTCCCCCACAGGGGGTCAGCCCCAGCATTTT
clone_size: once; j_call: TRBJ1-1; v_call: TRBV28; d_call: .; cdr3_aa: CASRARDRGYTEAFF; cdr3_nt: TGTGCCAGCCGCGCCAGGGACCGCGGGTACACTGAAGCTTTCTTT
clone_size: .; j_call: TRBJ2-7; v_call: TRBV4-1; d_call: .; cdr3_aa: CASSPVSEGGYEQYF; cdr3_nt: TGCGCCAGCAGCCCAGTTAGCGAGGGCGGCTACGAGCAGTACTTC
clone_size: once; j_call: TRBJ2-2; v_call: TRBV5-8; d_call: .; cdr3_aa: CASSLGQPNTGELFF; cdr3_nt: TGTGCCAGCAGCCTCGGACAGCCGAACACCGGGGAGCTGTTTTTT
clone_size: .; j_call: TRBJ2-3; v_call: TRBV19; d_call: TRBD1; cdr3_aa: CASSIPTGSTDTQYF; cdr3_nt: TGTGCCAGTAGTATCCCGACAGGGAGCACAGATACGCAGTATTTT
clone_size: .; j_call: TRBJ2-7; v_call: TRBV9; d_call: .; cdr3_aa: CASSVEHISYEQYF; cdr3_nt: TGTGCCAGCAGCGTAGAACACATCTCCTACGAGCAGTACTTC
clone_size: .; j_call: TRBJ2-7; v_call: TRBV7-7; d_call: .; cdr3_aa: CASSLGWGAGYEQYF; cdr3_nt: TGTGCTAGCAGCTTAGGTTGGGGGGCAGGATACGAGCAGTACTTC
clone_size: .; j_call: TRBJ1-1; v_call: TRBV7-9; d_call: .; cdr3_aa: CASSSDRNKLGAEAFF; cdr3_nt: TGTGCCAGCAGTTCCGACAGGAACAAACTGGGGGCTGAAGCTTTCTTT
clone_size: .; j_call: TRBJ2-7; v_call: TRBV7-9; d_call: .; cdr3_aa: CASSSTTASYFYEQYF; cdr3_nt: TGTGCCAGCAGCTCTACGACGGCCTCCTACTTCTACGAGCAGTACTTC
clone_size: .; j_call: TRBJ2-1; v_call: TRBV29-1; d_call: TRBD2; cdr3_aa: CSVEGPIAGAYNEQFF; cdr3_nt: TGCAGCGTTGAAGGGCCGATCGCGGGAGCTTACAATGAGCAGTTCTTC
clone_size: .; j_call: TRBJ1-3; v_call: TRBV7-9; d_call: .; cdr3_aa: CASSLAEELFNTIYF; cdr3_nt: TGTGCCAGCAGCTTAGCAGAGGAACTGTTCAACACCATATATTTT
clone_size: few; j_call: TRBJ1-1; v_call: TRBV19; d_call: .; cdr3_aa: CASSRASNTEAFF; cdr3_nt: TGTGCCAGTAGTAGGGCCTCGAACACTGAAGCTTTCTTT
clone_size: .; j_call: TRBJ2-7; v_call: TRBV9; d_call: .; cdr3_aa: CASSVGPFPMDEQYF; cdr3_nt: TGTGCCAGCAGCGTAGGCCCCTTTCCCATGGACGAGCAGTACTTC